The rows below give T cell receptor beta chains drawn from one sample of a study of vaccination effects on CD4 cells after COVID-19. Antigens of these TCRs are unknown. Method: immunoSEQ multiplex PCR; TCRdb's copy keeps in-frame clones and lacks some. Among more than 20,000 clones listed, around 66% were seen once. The material sequenced was CD4+ T cells from PBMCs cultured with SARS-CoV-2 spike peptides, taken before COVID-19 vaccination. The receptors derive from a human donor who had a prior SARS-CoV-2 infection. Both conserved end residues are part of each CDR3. The order of the fields is J gene, V gene, clone size, D gene, CDR3 protein, CDR3 DNA. A D gene is named only where the DNA matches it firmly. The size of a clone is reported for some rows only, either as once, few or many, or as a class for expanded clones.

>TRBJ2-7|TRBV7-2|-|TRBD2
CASSLATSGIYEQYF
TGTGCCAGCAGCTTAGCTACTAGCGGGATCTACGAGCAGTACTTC
>TRBJ2-5|TRBV5-1|-|-
CASSLGQGSWQETQYF
TGCGCCAGCAGCTTGGGTCAGGGTTCATGGCAAGAGACCCAGTACTTC
>TRBJ2-1|TRBV7-6|-|-
CASSPRPSSTSYNEQFF
TGTGCCAGCAGCCCGCGCCCCTCGAGCACCTCCTACAATGAGCAGTTCTTC
>TRBJ1-3|TRBV18|-|-
CASSVTGLMSSGNTIYF
TGTGCCAGCTCGGTGACGGGGCTGATGAGCTCTGGAAACACCATATATTTT
>TRBJ2-3|TRBV5-4|-|TRBD1
CASSLTGVADTQYF
TGTGCCAGCAGCTTGACAGGGGTAGCAGATACGCAGTATTTT
>TRBJ1-2|TRBV9|-|-
CASSATGYYGYTF
TGTGCCAGCAGCGCAACAGGGTACTATGGCTACACCTTC
>TRBJ1-1|TRBV5-1|-|TRBD1
CASSLVGTGDTEAFF
TGCGCCAGCAGCTTGGTCGGGACAGGGGATACTGAAGCTTTCTTT
>TRBJ2-1|TRBV10-3|-|TRBD2
CAISVMASGVDEQFF
TGTGCCATCAGTGTAATGGCTAGCGGGGTCGATGAGCAGTTCTTC
>TRBJ2-2|TRBV7-6|few|-
CASRSDSGAGELFF
TGTGCCAGCAGATCGGACAGTGGGGCCGGGGAGCTGTTTTTT
>TRBJ1-2|TRBV6-5|-|-
CASRDMRANYGYTF
TGTGCCAGCAGGGACATGAGGGCTAACTATGGCTACACCTTC
>TRBJ1-1|TRBV10-3|-|-
CAISSGTWAGNTEAFF
TGTGCCATCAGTTCCGGGACATGGGCCGGGAACACTGAAGCTTTCTTT
>TRBJ1-2|TRBV9|-|TRBD1
CASSALPRQGAGYGYTF
TGTGCCAGCAGCGCCCTACCCCGGCAGGGGGCAGGCTATGGCTACACCTTC
>TRBJ1-4|TRBV28|-|-
CASTRGTNEKLFF
TGTGCCAGCACCAGGGGAACTAATGAAAAACTGTTTTTT
>TRBJ2-5|TRBV7-2|-|-
CATVPIGFGETQYF
TGTGCCACCGTTCCAATCGGGTTCGGGGAGACCCAGTACTTC
>TRBJ2-3|TRBV5-1|-|-
CASRITTDTQYF
TGCGCCAGCAGGATAACGACAGATACGCAGTATTTT
>TRBJ1-1|TRBV20-1|-|-
CSARSDRGAFF
TGCAGTGCTAGATCGGACAGAGGCGCTTTCTTT
>TRBJ2-3|TRBV19|-|TRBD1
CASRPGQGTDTQYF
TGTGCCAGTAGACCGGGACAGGGCACAGATACGCAGTATTTT
>TRBJ1-6|TRBV27|-|-
CASSFGWSSPLHF
TGTGCCAGCAGTTTTGGTTGGAGCTCACCCCTCCACTTT
>TRBJ1-1|TRBV2|-|-
CASKGGGTEAFF
TGTGCCAGCAAGGGCGGGGGCACTGAAGCTTTCTTT
>TRBJ1-3|TRBV19|-|-
CASRRRRGQGVGNTIYF
TGTGCCAGTAGGCGGAGACGGGGGCAGGGAGTCGGAAACACCATATATTTT
>TRBJ1-1|TRBV4-1|-|-
CASSQRNTEAFF
TGCGCCAGCAGCCAGCGGAACACTGAAGCTTTCTTT
>TRBJ1-2|TRBV7-3|-|-
CASSLANSYGYTF
TGTGCCAGCAGCCTTGCCAACTCCTATGGCTACACCTTC
>TRBJ1-3|TRBV5-6|few|-
CASSLYEAIYSGNTIYF
TGTGCCAGCAGCTTGTACGAGGCCATTTACTCTGGAAACACCATATATTTT
>TRBJ1-1|TRBV7-9|-|-
CASSPVARATEAFF
TGTGCCAGCAGCCCCGTGGCACGCGCCACTGAAGCTTTCTTT
>TRBJ1-2|TRBV27|-|-
CASSLFRGNYGYTF
TGTGCCAGCAGTTTATTCCGGGGTAACTATGGCTACACCTTC